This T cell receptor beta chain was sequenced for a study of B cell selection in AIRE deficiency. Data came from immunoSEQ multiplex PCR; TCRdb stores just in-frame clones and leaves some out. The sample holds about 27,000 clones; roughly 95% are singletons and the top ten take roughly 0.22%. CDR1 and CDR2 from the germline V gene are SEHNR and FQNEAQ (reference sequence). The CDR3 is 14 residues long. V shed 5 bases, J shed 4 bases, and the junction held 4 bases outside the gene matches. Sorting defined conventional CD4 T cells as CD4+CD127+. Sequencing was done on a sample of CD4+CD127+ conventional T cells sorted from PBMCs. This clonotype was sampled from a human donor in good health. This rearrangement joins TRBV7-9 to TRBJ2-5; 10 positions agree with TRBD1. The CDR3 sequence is CASSDRGRVETQYF. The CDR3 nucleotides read TGTGCCAGCAGCGACAGGGGGCGAGTAGAGACCCAGTACTTC.